The T cell receptor (beta chain) under discussion was sequenced for a study of cytomegalovirus exposure and HLA in healthy donors. The PCR made use of 60 Vbeta and 13 Jbeta primers. Only in-frame clones appear in the TCRdb table, and some are missing; sequencing was by immunoSEQ multiplex PCR. The sample yields 150,000 to 200,000 clones, around 64% seen once. In germline, CDR1 is SGHTA, CDR2 FQGNSA. CDR3 length equals 14 residues. Trimming at V came to 7 bases and at J to 10 bases, leaving 14 bases not matched to a gene. V usage is TRBV7-2 and J usage is TRBJ2-5; 8 bases are a match to TRBD2. The specimen sequenced was PBMCs. This receptor was taken from a woman aged 25 to 39 in good health and CMV-seronegative. The CDR3 coding sequence is TGTGCCAGCACCGACCGGGGGGGGCTAGCGGGCCAGTACTTC. Its protein is CASTDRGGLAGQYF.